One sample yielded the 21 T cell receptor beta chains listed below, sequenced in a study of blood T cell repertoires in COVID-19 (dated by TCRdb to 2019 to 2021). Libraries were prepared through the immunoSEQ multiplex PCR assay. The table was pulled from immuneACCESS by TCRdb, which kept in-frame rearrangements only. Such tables lose some clones; where checked, under half of the loss comes from unresolved V genes, and the rest has no known cause. The sample table holds under 300,000 clones, of which roughly nine tenths were seen once. 1.2% of the sample lies in the top ten. The sequencing input was PBMCs or T cells enriched from blood (not recorded which). These receptors were obtained from a human donor in a cohort exposed to, infected with or recovered from COVID-19 (not recorded which). The donor label of this sample is uncertain.

This sequence joins TRBV13 and TRBJ1-2; 8 positions match TRBD1. Germline assignment: CDR1 PRHDT and CDR2 FYEKMQ (reference sequence). The CDR3 is 13 amino acids. V lost 5 bases to trimming and J lost 8 bases; unmatched junction nucleotides: 7. DNA of the CDR3: TGTGCCAGCAGCCGACAGGGGAGCCGGGGCTACACCTTC. Its translation: CASSRQGSRGYTF.

The chain carries TRBV2 and TRBJ1-1; possibly TRBD1 for D (6 bases). Trimming stripped 5 bases from V and 4 bases from J, with 11 bases between. CDR1 is SNHLY, CDR2 FYNNEI, per germline. This CDR3 comprises 13 residues. The CDR3 nucleotides are TGTGCCAGCAGTCAGGAGGACAGCACTGAAGCTTTCTTT. This codes for CASSQEDSTEAFF.

CDR3 sequence reads: CASSFLEAGELFF. DNA for the CDR3: TGTGCCAGCAGCTTCCTCGAGGCCGGGGAGCTGTTTTTT. The chain recombines TRBV4-2 with TRBJ2-2; D not certain. CDR3 size: 13 residues. V was cut by 5 bases and J by 6 bases, with 10 bases left in between. Germline-derived CDR1 and CDR2 are LGHNA and YNFKEQ.

As DNA, the CDR3 is TGTGCCAGCAGCCAAGGGACTAGCGGACAAGAGACCCAGTACTTC. Protein sequence: CASSQGTSGQETQYF. This chain joins TRBV4-2 and TRBJ2-5; 10 nucleotides line up with TRBD2. The ends lost 1 base at V and 2 bases at J; junction bases unmatched: 1. In germline, CDR1 is LGHNA, CDR2 YNFKEQ. The CDR3 covers 15 residues.

The rearrangement uses TRBV5-1 and TRBJ2-1; D might be TRBD2 (6 bases). The V end was cut by 3 bases, the J end by 9 bases, with 16 bases between. CDR3 length: 14 residues. CDR1 and CDR2 (germline): SGHRS, YFSETQ. The CDR3 protein is CASSSTRLVGEQFF. For the CDR3, the DNA is TGCGCCAGCAGCTCGACCAGACTAGTCGGTGAGCAGTTCTTC.

This clone occurred a few times. V and J are TRBV4-3 and TRBJ2-2; no clear D gene. The CDR3 totals 14 residues. Germline V gives CDR1 LGHNA, CDR2 YSLEER. Trimming shortened V by 0 bases and J by 6 bases, and 8 bases separated the two germline ends. The CDR3: CASSQDRVAGELFF. CDR3 nucleotides: TGCGCCAGCAGCCAAGATCGGGTGGCCGGGGAGCTGTTTTTT.

The V and J genes are TRBV9 and TRBJ2-6; 7 bases are shared with TRBD1. The germline gives CDR1 SGDLS, CDR2 YYNGEE. This CDR3 has 15 amino acids. The junction had 2 bases not matched to a gene; V was cut back by 5 bases and J by 0 bases. CDR3 region: CASRTGSSGANVLTF. CDR3 DNA: TGTGCCAGCAGGACAGGGAGCTCTGGGGCCAACGTCCTGACTTTC. Complete variable domain (other parts from reference TRBV9 and TRBJ2-6): DSGVTQTPKHLITATGQRVTLRCSPRSGDLSVYWYQQSLDQGLQFLIQYYNGEERAKGNILERFSAQQFPDLHSELNLSSLELGDSALYFCASRTGSSGANVLTFGAGSRLTVL.

The chain couples TRBV5-6 to TRBJ2-7; 9 bases align to TRBD1. The V gene end was trimmed by 2 bases and the J gene end by 0 bases; junction bases not matched to a gene: 12. From germline, CDR1 is SGHDT and CDR2 YYEEEE. The CDR3 loop spans 18 amino acids. The CDR3 loop is CASSLSPGQGPSSYEQYF. The CDR3 nucleotides read TGTGCCAGCAGCTTAAGCCCGGGACAGGGACCGAGCTCCTACGAGCAGTACTTC.

The chain employs TRBV14 and TRBJ1-2; a weak D match, TRBD1 (5 bases). V lost 4 bases and J lost 6, with 12 bases in between. There are 13 residues in the CDR3. In germline, CDR1 is SGHDN, CDR2 FVKESK. The CDR3 region has the DNA TGTGCCAGCAGCCCAAGAGCAGGGCATGGCTACACCTTC. Translating it yields CASSPRAGHGYTF.

This clone has just one count. J is TRBJ1-4 and V is TRBV4-1; D not certain. In germline, CDR1 is MGHRA, CDR2 YSYEKL. V gave up 3 bases and J gave up 0 bases, with 8 bases separating them. This CDR3 contains 15 residues. The CDR3 DNA follows: TGCGCCAGCAGCCACACTCCTACAACTAATGAAAAACTGTTTTTT. Protein: CASSHTPTTNEKLFF.

The chain joins TRBV3-1 (or the pseudogene TRBV3-2) to TRBJ2-7; a possible D gene is TRBD1 (5 bases). CDR3 size: 14 residues. Trimming removed 2 bases from V and 3 bases from J, with 11 bases in between. Germline V gives CDR1 LGHDT, CDR2 YNNKEL (reference sequence). CDR3 sequence (DNA): TGTGCCAGCAGCCAACAGCAGGGTATCTACGAGCAGTACTTC. Protein: CASSQQQGIYEQYF.

The V call is TRBV2, the J call TRBJ1-2; 11 positions match TRBD1. Per the germline V gene, CDR1 is SNHLY and CDR2 is FYNNEI. The CDR3 is 15 residues long. V dropped 6 bases and J dropped 3; count of bases not matched to a gene: 6. The DNA for the CDR3 is TGTGCCAGCAGCCCCAGGACAGGGGGCGACTATGGCTACACCTTC. Translated, it gives CASSPRTGGDYGYTF.

V gene TRBV7-9 combines with J gene TRBJ2-7, with D unclear. CDR3 length: 12 residues. V was trimmed by 3 bases and J by 4 bases, leaving 7 bases between them. Per germline, CDR1 SEHNR and CDR2 FQNEAQ (reference sequence). CDR3 coding DNA: TGTGCCAGCAGCTTGATAGATTACGAGCAGTACTTC. It encodes CASSLIDYEQYF.

This clone was counted between two and nine times. DNA of the CDR3: TGTGCCAGCTCACCCGGGTTACGTGGGAACACTGAAGCTTTCTTT. Translation gives CASSPGLRGNTEAFF. This chain connects TRBV18 to TRBJ1-1, with D unresolved. The ends were cut back, 3 bases at V and 1 base at J, with 12 bases in the middle. The CDR3 extends over 15 amino acids. Per the germline V gene, CDR1 is KGHSH and CDR2 is LQKENI.

The chain links TRBV10-3 to TRBJ1-1; D possibly corresponds to TRBD1 (5 bases). Germline loops: CDR1 ENHRY, CDR2 SYGVKD. The V end was cut by 8 bases, the J end by 5 bases, with 15 bases between. The CDR3 totals 13 residues. CDR3 residues: CAIQGVWGTEAFF. In nucleotides, the CDR3 is TGTGCCATCCAGGGCGTGTGGGGAACTGAAGCTTTCTTT.

This rearrangement joins TRBV7-9 to TRBJ2-4, with D perhaps TRBD2 (7 bases). V lost 1 base and J 0 bases, leaving 19 bases between the germline ends. Germline V gene data show CDR1 as SEHNR and CDR2 as FQNEAQ (reference sequence). The CDR3 is 19 residues long. CDR3 region: CASSLEGGFGSLAKNIQYF. The CDR3 nucleotides read TGTGCCAGCAGCTTAGAGGGGGGGTTTGGATCCCTAGCCAAAAACATTCAGTACTTC.

The V and J genes are TRBV7-2 and TRBJ1-4; 9 bases fit TRBD1. In germline, CDR1 is SGHTA, CDR2 FQGNSA. Trimming at V came to 5 bases and at J to 7 bases, leaving 14 bases not matched to a gene. The CDR3 spans 17 residues. The CDR3 loop reads CASSQGQGELLGEKLFF. As DNA, the CDR3 is TGTGCCAGCAGCCAGGGACAGGGTGAGCTGTTAGGTGAAAAACTGTTTTTT.

The gene calls are TRBV18 and TRBJ2-3; TRBD1 matches 11 bases. CDR1 is KGHSH and CDR2 is LQKENI in the germline V gene. This CDR3 comprises 19 residues. V was pared by 6 bases and J by 2 bases, with 16 bases of the junction left unmatched. The CDR3: CASSPVDRGLTSNTDTQYF. The CDR3 region has the DNA TGTGCCAGCTCTCCCGTGGACAGGGGGCTTACCTCGAACACAGATACGCAGTATTTT.

The chain recombines TRBV2 with TRBJ2-7; TRBD2 matches 11 bases. This CDR3 is 14 amino acids long. Germline trimming cut 4 bases from V and 2 bases from J; bases unmatched to any gene: 1. Looked up from germline, CDR1 is SNHLY and CDR2 is FYNNEI. The DNA of the CDR3 is TGTGCCAGCAGTGTAGCGGGGGGGCCCTACGAGCAGTACTTC. This encodes CASSVAGGPYEQYF.

In regard to this clone: This sample includes further DNA sequences coding for the same CDR3. The chain recombines TRBV7-9 with TRBJ1-2, with 10 bases identical to TRBD1. The CDR3 consists of 14 residues. V shed 4 bases and J 4 bases; nucleotides not matched to a gene: 3. Germline CDR1 reads SEHNR; CDR2 reads FQNEAQ (reference sequence). The CDR3 nucleotides are TGTGCCAGCAGCTCGGGACAGGGGACCTATGGCTACACCTTC. Translating gives CASSSGQGTYGYTF.

The chain carries TRBV12-3 or TRBV12-4 and TRBJ1-1; no clear D gene. CDR3 length equals 12 residues. With 8 bases removed from V and 4 bases from J, the gap between germline ends came to 11 bases. CDR3 sequence reads: CASLSGSTEAFF. As DNA, the CDR3 is TGTGCCAGCCTCTCGGGGTCCACTGAAGCTTTCTTT.